Shown below are 14 T cell receptor beta chains from a single sample sequenced in a study of long-term antiretroviral therapy in people with HIV. The authors ran the immunoSEQ assay, v3.0, at survey level. Sequencing used immunoSEQ multiplex PCR; TCRdb keeps in-frame clones, though not all of them. This table holds about 33,000 clones, more than 95% found once. This specimen consisted of unsorted PBMCs, obtained 6.9 years after starting antiretroviral therapy. These receptors all stem from a young man with HIV.

This chain connects TRBV9 to TRBJ1-2; 7 bases fit TRBD1. Germline V lookup: CDR1 SGDLS, CDR2 YYNGEE. The CDR3 covers 14 residues. V lost 4 bases, J lost 8 bases, and 11 bases stayed unmatched. The CDR3 loop reads CASSPGGMGGGYTF. In DNA form, the CDR3 reads TGTGCCAGCAGCCCAGGGGGGATGGGCGGGGGCTACACCTTC.

The genes are TRBV4-3 and TRBJ2-3, with 7 bases fitting TRBD2. The ends lost 6 bases at V and 0 bases at J; junction bases unmatched: 6. Looked up from germline, CDR1 is LGHNA and CDR2 is YSLEER. This CDR3 is built from 15 residues. In nucleotides, the CDR3 is TGCGCCAGCAGACTAGCGCGATATAGCACAGATACGCAGTATTTT. It encodes CASRLARYSTDTQYF.

The chain has TRBV6-5 and TRBJ1-1; D remains ambiguous. Deletions cut 0 bases from V and 7 bases from J, with 6 bases between. CDR1 MNHEY and CDR2 SVGAGI come from the germline V gene. This CDR3 region has 12 residues. CDR3 amino acids: CASSYSKVEAFF. The DNA of the CDR3 is TGTGCCAGCAGTTACTCGAAAGTTGAAGCTTTCTTT.

The CDR3 reads CASSPSGRDNEQFF. CDR3 bases: TGTGCCAGCAGCCCTAGCGGGAGGGACAATGAGCAGTTCTTC. The rearrangement links TRBV9 to TRBJ2-1, with 12 positions matching TRBD2. Germline V gene lookup returns CDR1 SGDLS and CDR2 YYNGEE. This CDR3 contains 14 residues. Losses at the gene ends were 4 bases for V and 5 bases for J; bases not matched to a gene: 1.

The chain couples TRBV5-1 to TRBJ2-1; possibly TRBD1 for D (6 bases). This CDR3 has 16 residues. V lost 4 bases, J lost 4 bases, and 18 bases lay in between. Germline lookup yields CDR1 SGHRS and CDR2 YFSETQ. CDR3 amino acids: CASSLPDRRPYNEQFF. The CDR3, as DNA: TGCGCCAGCAGCCTCCCCGACAGGCGACCTTACAATGAGCAGTTCTTC.

In its sample, this clone was seen once. The same CDR3 arises from other DNA sequences in this sample as well. CDR3 sequence reads: CASSYSAGSYEQYF. In DNA form, the CDR3 reads TGTGCCAGCAGTTACTCGGCGGGATCCTACGAGCAGTACTTC. This chain joins TRBV6-6 and TRBJ2-7; TRBD2 is a possible D gene (6 bases). This CDR3 is 14 amino acids long. The germline V gene encodes CDR1 MNHNY and CDR2 SVGAGI (reference sequence). V dropped 0 bases and J dropped 1 base, with 7 bases sitting between them.

The rearrangement uses TRBV10-3 and TRBJ2-7; 9 bases match TRBD1. The CDR3 extends over 15 amino acids. Germline lookup yields CDR1 ENHRY and CDR2 SYGVKD. V trimming: 2 bases; J trimming: 3 bases; junction bases outside the gene matches: 5. The DNA for the CDR3 is TGTGCCATCAGTGAGAATCGGGACAGGGACTACGAGCAGTACTTC. Its translation: CAISENRDRDYEQYF.

This clone is a singleton in its sample. The J gene is TRBJ1-3, the V gene TRBV10-3; tentative D call: TRBD1 (6 bases). Germline V gene data show CDR1 as ENHRY and CDR2 as SYGVKD. Trimming took 2 bases from V and 2 from J, leaving 7 bases between them. The CDR3 has 14 amino acids. CDR3 nucleotides: TGTGCCATCAGTGAGGACAGGCCTGGAAACACCATATATTTT. It codes for CAISEDRPGNTIYF.

The chain couples TRBV11-2 to TRBJ2-2; 12 bases are shared with TRBD1. The CDR3 length is 18 residues. The germline V gene has CDR1 SGHAT and CDR2 FQNNGV. J lost 3 bases, V lost 6 bases, and 11 bases had no gene match. CDR3 nucleotide sequence: TGTGCCAGCAGGCGCGGGACAGGGGGCGCCCCGTACACCGGGGAGCTGTTTTTT. Amino acid sequence: CASRRGTGGAPYTGELFF.

This chain links TRBV9 with TRBJ2-7; D is perhaps TRBD1 (5 bases). Germline V lookup: CDR1 SGDLS, CDR2 YYNGEE. Trimming stripped 1 base from V and 7 bases from J, with 18 bases between. This CDR3 comprises 15 residues. The DNA for the CDR3 is TGTGCCAGCAGCGTACTTGACAGAGCCTTTGAGGAGCAGTACTTC. Encoded protein: CASSVLDRAFEEQYF.

This clone was seen a single time. The chain recombines TRBV9 with TRBJ1-1; no firm D call. Trimming removed 0 bases at V and 4 bases at J, with 10 bases between. The germline V gene encodes CDR1 SGDLS and CDR2 YYNGEE. The CDR3 spans 14 residues. The CDR3 DNA follows: TGTGCCAGCAGCGTAGGCGGTTCCCTCACTGAAGCTTTCTTT. Protein sequence: CASSVGGSLTEAFF.

This chain uses TRBV5-1 with TRBJ2-1; 10 bases line up with TRBD2. The germline V gene encodes CDR1 SGHRS and CDR2 YFSETQ. The CDR3 is 16 amino acids. The V segment lost 1 base and the J segment 9 bases; nucleotides outside the gene matches: 10. CDR3 in DNA: TGCGCCAGCAGCTTGTCCGCCCTAGCGGGAGTCGGTGAGCAGTTCTTC. It codes for CASSLSALAGVGEQFF.

J is TRBJ2-3 and V is TRBV7-2; 11 bases map to TRBD2. The V gene end was trimmed by 3 bases and the J gene end by 5 bases; junction bases not matched to a gene: 10. Germline CDR1 reads SGHTA; CDR2 reads FQGNSA. The CDR3 runs 17 residues. The CDR3 reads CASSFPPSGGSLDTQYF. The DNA of the CDR3 is TGTGCCAGCAGCTTTCCCCCTAGCGGGGGGTCTTTAGATACGCAGTATTTT.

This sequence joins TRBV7-2 and TRBJ2-7, with D perhaps being TRBD1 or TRBD2 (5 bases each). Per the germline V gene, CDR1 is SGHTA and CDR2 is FQGNSA. This CDR3 comprises 14 residues. Trimming shortened V by 6 bases and J by 7 bases, and 19 bases separated the two germline ends. The CDR3 protein is CASSPLLGVREQYF. CDR3 sequence (DNA): TGTGCCAGCAGTCCACTTTTGGGGGTGCGGGAGCAGTACTTC.